These 12 T cell receptor beta chains were sequenced from one sample in a study of PD-1 blockade in classical Hodgkin lymphoma. Repertoires were generated with immunoSEQ multiplex PCR, while TCRdb's copy carries only in-frame clones and drops some. This sample carries 20,000 to 30,000 clones, approximately 69% of them seen once, and the ten largest clones take approximately 3.3%. All the patients suffered relapse after autologous stem cell transplantation, and brentuximab vedotin exposure differed. The sequenced sample was peripheral blood mononuclear cells (PBMCs), obtained at baseline. These receptors were taken from a human donor with classical Hodgkin lymphoma.

This rearrangement joins TRBV6-5 to TRBJ1-3; D uncertain. The CDR3 is made up of 15 amino acids. V lost 6 bases, J lost 0 bases, and 12 bases lay in between. CDR1 MNHEY and CDR2 SVGAGI come from the germline V gene. The CDR3 reads CASRRDGISGNTIYF. In DNA, the CDR3 is TGTGCCAGCAGGCGAGACGGGATCTCTGGAAACACCATATATTTT.

V and J are TRBV7-9 and TRBJ2-2; D may be TRBD2 (6 bases). CDR1 SEHNR and CDR2 FQNEAQ come from the germline V gene (reference sequence). V was trimmed by 8 bases and J by 0 bases, leaving 7 bases between them. CDR3 length: 13 residues. For the CDR3, the DNA is TGTGCCAGCGGAGGGGCGAACACCGGGGAGCTGTTTTTT. Translation gives CASGGANTGELFF.

The chain recombines TRBV4-1 with TRBJ1-2; D uncertain. Trimming cost V 3 bases and J 1 base, with 9 bases left between them. The CDR3 extends over 14 amino acids. From germline, CDR1 is MGHRA and CDR2 YSYEKL. The CDR3 DNA reads TGCGCCAGCAGCCATGTCGACGGTAACTATGGCTACACCTTC. Translated, it gives CASSHVDGNYGYTF.

In this sample, this clone turned up a few times. The chain uses TRBV9 and TRBJ2-7; perhaps TRBD1 as D (6 bases). Germline V gives CDR1 SGDLS, CDR2 YYNGEE. The CDR3 is 15 residues long. Trimming took off 0 bases at V and 2 bases at J, with 12 bases between the two ends. The DNA for the CDR3 is TGTGCCAGCAGCGTAGATGGGGGACACACCTACGAGCAGTACTTC. Translated, it gives CASSVDGGHTYEQYF.

This clone was seen a single time. The chain recombines TRBV4-2 with TRBJ1-1; the match to TRBD1 covers 11 bases. The germline gives CDR1 LGHNA, CDR2 YNFKEQ. This CDR3 is 17 amino acids long. V trimming: 4 bases; J trimming: 0 bases; junction bases outside the gene matches: 7. CDR3 DNA: TGTGCCAGCAGCCGTCCGGGACAGGGGGGCTTGAACACTGAAGCTTTCTTT. Residues: CASSRPGQGGLNTEAFF.

This clone was observed once. This sequence joins TRBV28 and TRBJ1-2, with a tentative D call TRBD1 (5 bases). V lost 4 bases, J lost 5 bases, and 8 bases lay in between. CDR1 is MDHEN, CDR2 SYDVKM, per germline. The CDR3 extends over 12 amino acids. As DNA, the CDR3 is TGTGCCAGCAGTTCGACAGCTTATGGCTACACCTTC. Translated, it gives CASSSTAYGYTF.

J is TRBJ1-4 and V is TRBV28; 12 positions agree with TRBD1. V was clipped by 1 base and J by 0 bases; unmatched bases: 3. The V gene's germline CDR1 is MDHEN and CDR2 SYDVKM. The length of the CDR3 is 18 residues. CDR3 in amino acids: CASSLYGTGGATNEKLFF. The CDR3 DNA is TGTGCCAGCAGTTTATATGGGACAGGGGGCGCAACTAATGAAAAACTGTTTTTT. Filled out from reference TRBV28 and TRBJ1-4, the complete variable domain reads DVKVTQSSRYLVKRTGEKVFLECVQDMDHENMFWYRQDPGLGLRLIYFSYDVKMKEKGDIPEGYSVSREKKERFSLILESASTNQTSMYLCASSLYGTGGATNEKLFFGSGTQLSVL.

The count of this clone is one. V gene TRBV19 combines with J gene TRBJ2-7; 8 bases fit TRBD1. The germline V gene has CDR1 LNHDA and CDR2 SQIVND (reference sequence). This CDR3 has 15 amino acids. The V segment lost 2 bases and the J segment 5 bases; nucleotides outside the gene matches: 8. The CDR3 region has the DNA TGTGCCAGTAGTATAAGGACAGGGAGAAATAACGAGCAGTACTTC. This translates into CASSIRTGRNNEQYF. Together with reference TRBV19 and TRBJ2-7, the CDR3 gives the full variable domain: DGGITQSPKYLFRKEGQNVTLSCEQNLNHDAMYWYRQDPGQGLRLIYYSQIVNDFQKGDIAEGYSVSREKKESFPLTVTSAQKNPTAFYLCASSIRTGRNNEQYFGPGTRLTVT.

V is TRBV6-1 and J is TRBJ2-5; 9 nucleotides line up with TRBD1. The J call could be wrong; TRBJ2-7 is a better fit for the DNA end. CDR3 length: 14 amino acids. Germline-derived CDR1 and CDR2 are MNHNS and SASEGT. The CDR3 spells CASSGRQGGYEQYF. The CDR3 region has the DNA TGTGCCAGCAGTGGAAGACAGGGGGGCTACGAGCAGTACTTC.

Concerning this clone itself: One end of the junction does not line up with germline, which may come from a read error. J is TRBJ1-1 and V is TRBV7-7; perhaps TRBD1 as D (5 bases). Germline loops: CDR1 SSHAT, CDR2 FNYEAQ (reference sequence). There are 14 residues in the CDR3. CDR3 amino acids: CASSPGGLNTEAFF. The CDR3 DNA sequence: TGTGCTAGCAGCCCCGGGGGGTTGAACACTGAAGCTTTCTTT.

The J gene is TRBJ1-3, the V gene TRBV5-6; D is unresolved. The CDR3 is 14 residues long. The germline V and J ends were trimmed by 4 bases and 0 bases, with 8 bases remaining between them. Germline V lookup: CDR1 SGHDT, CDR2 YYEEEE. CDR3 amino acids: CASSPGFSGNTIYF. The CDR3 nucleotides are TGTGCCAGCAGCCCCGGCTTCTCTGGAAACACCATATATTTT.

For this clone: One junction end does not reproduce the germline sequence, and a read error may be involved. This rearrangement joins TRBV7-9 to TRBJ2-7; D not certain. The germline V gene has CDR1 SEHNR and CDR2 FQNEAQ (reference sequence). The CDR3 consists of 12 residues. CDR3 nucleotide sequence: TGTGCCAGCAGCTTAAATGGGCTCAACGAAGTTTTC. Translating it yields CASSLNGLNEVF.